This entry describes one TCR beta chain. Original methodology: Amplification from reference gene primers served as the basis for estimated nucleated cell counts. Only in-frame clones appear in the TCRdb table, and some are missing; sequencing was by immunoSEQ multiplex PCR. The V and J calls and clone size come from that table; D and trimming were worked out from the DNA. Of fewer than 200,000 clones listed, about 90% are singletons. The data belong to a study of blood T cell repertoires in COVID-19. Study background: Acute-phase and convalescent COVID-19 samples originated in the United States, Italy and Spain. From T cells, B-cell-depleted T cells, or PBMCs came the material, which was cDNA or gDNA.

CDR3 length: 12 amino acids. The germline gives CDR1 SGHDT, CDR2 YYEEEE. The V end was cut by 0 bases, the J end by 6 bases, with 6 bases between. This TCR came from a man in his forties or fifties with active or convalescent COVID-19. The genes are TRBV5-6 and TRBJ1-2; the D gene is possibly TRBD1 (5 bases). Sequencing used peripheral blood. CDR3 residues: CASSLDRNGYTF. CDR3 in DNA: TGTGCCAGCAGCTTGGACAGGAATGGCTACACCTTC.